This T cell receptor (beta chain) was recovered during a study of blood T cell repertoires in COVID-19. Study in general: There were acute and convalescent COVID-19 samples, and they came from the United States, Italy and Spain. The cDNA or gDNA used as material had been derived from T cells, B-cell-depleted T cells, or PBMCs.

Germline V lookup: CDR1 WNHNN, CDR2 SYGVQD (reference sequence). The V segment lost 4 bases and the J segment 10 bases; nucleotides outside the gene matches: 4. The CDR3 contains 13 residues. As originally analysed: The authors estimated nucleated cell counts from reference gene primer amplification. Only in-frame clones appear in the TCRdb table, and some are missing; sequencing was by immunoSEQ multiplex PCR. D and trimming were read from the DNA, whereas the V and J calls and clone size are those reported in that table. Here the sample spans some 140,000 clones, 84% being singletons. The source is a man aged 55 to 70 with acute or convalescent COVID-19. This chain links TRBV10-1 with TRBJ2-1; 10 bases map to TRBD2. Sample: peripheral blood. CDR3 protein: CASSVLAGTEQFF. The CDR3 nucleotides are TGCGCCAGCAGTGTACTAGCGGGGACCGAGCAGTTCTTC.